The source of this T cell receptor beta chain is a study of blood T cell repertoires in COVID-19. About the study: Samples came from the United States, Italy and Spain, spanning acute and convalescent COVID-19. The cDNA or gDNA used as material had been derived from T cells, B-cell-depleted T cells, or PBMCs.

Profiled with immunoSEQ multiplex PCR; TCRdb holds only in-frame clones, not every one. The table lists about 150,000 clones, 85% to 90% of them singletons. Patients in Seattle were enrolled during active infection, then followed longitudinally. This receptor was taken from a man aged 18 to 29 with COVID-19, enrolled during active disease. The sample taken for sequencing was peripheral blood.

The CDR3 DNA reads TGTGCCAGCGCCACAGGTGTACAAGAGACCCAGTACTTC. Residues: CASATGVQETQYF. The chain carries TRBV12-3 or TRBV12-4 and TRBJ2-5; D is perhaps TRBD1 (5 bases). Deletions cut 8 bases from V and 2 bases from J, with 12 bases between. The length of the CDR3 is 13 residues.